These T cell receptor beta chains were read from a single sample in a study of cytomegalovirus exposure and HLA in healthy donors. Data came from immunoSEQ multiplex PCR; TCRdb stores just in-frame clones and leaves some out. The sample shows 140,000 or so clones, roughly three quarters of them seen only once. The material sequenced was PBMCs. Receptor source: a female donor in good health and CMV-seronegative. Each CDR3 is given without its conserved first and last residue. A D gene is named only where the DNA matches it firmly.

TRBV4-1	TRBD1	TRBJ1-1	13	ASSPGQGGNTEAF
TRBV15	TRBD1	TRBJ1-1	13	ATSRLQGLNTEAF
TRBV6-6	TRBD1	TRBJ1-5	13	ASSRDRGWDQPQH
TRBV19	NA	TRBJ1-2	10	AVRGAGYGYT
TRBV7-2	NA	TRBJ2-2	11	ASSFRGFGELF
TRBV27	TRBD1	TRBJ1-1	11	ASTSQGSTEAF
TRBV19	TRBD1	TRBJ1-2	12	ASRRTGTNYGYT
TRBV25-1	NA	TRBJ1-6	10	ASKGSGSPLH
TRBV7-2	NA	TRBJ1-4	13	ASSLTGSPGEKLF
TRBV30	TRBD1	TRBJ2-1	13	AWSAGTGPYNEQF
TRBV19	NA	TRBJ2-1	11	ASRGRPSNEQF
TRBV29-1	NA	TRBJ2-7	11	SVVSRGGGEQY
TRBV28	NA	TRBJ1-4	13	ASSYSPTTNEKLF
TRBV28	TRBD1	TRBJ2-7	12	ASSLGDRAYEQY
TRBV25-1	NA	TRBJ1-1	10	ASRGGNTEAF
TRBV2	NA	TRBJ2-5	14	ASSGNLPGGKETQY
TRBV7-9	NA	TRBJ1-1	12	ASSLDFTGTEAF
TRBV9	NA	TRBJ2-7	15	ASSVDLVEGVRNEQY
TRBV6-5	TRBD1	TRBJ2-3	12	AIRTGDSADTQY
TRBV28	TRBD1	TRBJ1-1	12	ASSSGQAVTEAF
TRBV4-1	NA	TRBJ1-3	14	ASSPGVAGRENTIY
TRBV7-9	TRBD2	TRBJ2-3	13	ASSSLGGGTDTQY
TRBV27	TRBD1	TRBJ1-5	12	ASSRSGGRQPQH
TRBV5-4	NA	TRBJ2-5	14	ASSFPELRSYETQY
TRBV9	NA	TRBJ2-7	12	ASSVGLDSYEQY